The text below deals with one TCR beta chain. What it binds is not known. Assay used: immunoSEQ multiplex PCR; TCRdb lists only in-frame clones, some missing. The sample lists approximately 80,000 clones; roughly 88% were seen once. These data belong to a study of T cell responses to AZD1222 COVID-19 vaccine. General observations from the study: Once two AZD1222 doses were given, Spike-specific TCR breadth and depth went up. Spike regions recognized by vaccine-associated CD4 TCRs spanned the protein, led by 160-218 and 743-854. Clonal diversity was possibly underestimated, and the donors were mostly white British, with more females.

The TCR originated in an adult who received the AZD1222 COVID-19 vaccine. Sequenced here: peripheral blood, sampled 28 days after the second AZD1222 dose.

CDR3 region: CASSEFAASNSPLHF. As DNA, the CDR3 is TGTGCCAGCAGTGAATTTGCCGCGAGTAATTCACCCCTCCACTTT. The gene calls are TRBV2 and TRBJ1-6, with unresolved D. Germline V lookup: CDR1 SNHLY, CDR2 FYNNEI. CDR3 length: 15 amino acids. V was pared by 2 bases and J by 6 bases, with 11 bases between.